This T cell receptor beta chain originates from a study of CD8 T cells in ankylosing spondylitis. It was by quantitative 5'-RACE with molecular barcodes that TCR beta libraries were made. TCRdb ran MiXCR on the 5' RACE reads and lists one entry per CDR3 protein. The data contain around 300,000 distinct CDR3 sequences, around 20% of them seen just once; the ten biggest clones take up under 4%. Comments on this clonotype: The antigen is not known.

Trimming cost V 0 bases and J 2 bases, with 14 bases left between them. The CDR3 loop spans 16 amino acids. The germline gives CDR1 MNHEY, CDR2 SVGEGT. Study-wide findings and caveats: Among TCR beta sequences, a motif of several highly homologous variants appeared characteristic of ankylosing spondylitis blood. In reactive arthritis synovial fluid and blood, some motif variants had been reported before.

V and J are TRBV6-2 or TRBV6-3 and TRBJ2-7; D perhaps matches TRBD1 (6 bases). Sequencing was carried out using blood, either unsorted or a sorted T cell fraction (not recorded which). This receptor was taken from a female donor with ankylosing spondylitis or in good health (not recorded which). CDR3 bases: TGTGCCAGCAGTTACTCGAGTGTCAGGGACACCTACGAGCAGTACTTC. This translates into CASSYSSVRDTYEQYF.